The 21 T cell receptor beta chains below come from one sample, sequenced in a study of OX40 agonist ivuxolimab in advanced cancers. Profiling relied on immunoSEQ multiplex PCR, and the TCRdb table lists in-frame clones only, not all of them. The profile covers fewer than 70,000 clones, with about 86% appearing a single time and over 2% taken by the ten largest. The material sequenced was CD4+ or CD8+ T cells sorted from blood, taken in a trial of the OX40 agonist ivuxolimab. Receptors originate from an adult with an advanced solid tumor such as melanoma, head and neck, liver or kidney cancer.

V and J are TRBV11-2 and TRBJ2-5, with D unclear. The length of the CDR3 is 14 residues. CDR1 and CDR2 from the germline V gene are SGHAT and FQNNGV. V was shortened by 3 bases and J by 4 bases, with 12 bases between the two germline ends. The CDR3 is CASSFLLGGETQYF. CDR3 DNA sequence: TGTGCCAGCAGCTTCCTTCTCGGCGGAGAGACCCAGTACTTC. The full variable domain, in which reference TRBV11-2 and TRBJ2-5 provide the parts outside the CDR3, is EAGVAQSPRYKIIEKRQSVAFWCNPISGHATLYWYQQILGQGPKLLIQFQNNGVVDDSQLPKDRFSAERLKGVDSTLKIQPAKLEDSAVYLCASSFLLGGETQYFGPGTRLLVL.

The chain employs TRBV28 and TRBJ2-3; TRBD2 is a possible D gene (5 bases). Trimming removed 1 base from V and 2 bases from J, with 10 bases in between. Germline V gene lookup returns CDR1 MDHEN and CDR2 SYDVKM. This CDR3 has 15 amino acids. CDR3 coding DNA: TGTGCCAGCAGTTTATCCGGGGTCATCACAGATACGCAGTATTTT. Translating it yields CASSLSGVITDTQYF.

The chain employs TRBV9 and TRBJ2-3, with TRBD2 matching 8 bases. Germline CDR1 is SGDLS and CDR2 is YYNGEE. Losses at the gene ends were 7 bases for V and 6 bases for J; bases not matched to a gene: 16. This CDR3 comprises 16 residues. CDR3 nucleotide sequence: TGTGCCAGCGCGAGGAGCGGGGGCTCAACAGGGGATACGCAGTATTTT. Translated, it gives CASARSGGSTGDTQYF.

This chain connects TRBV2 to TRBJ2-7; TRBD1 matches 8 bases. The CDR3 covers 17 residues. Germline-derived CDR1 and CDR2 are SNHLY and FYNNEI. Trimming cost V 1 base and J 3 bases; bases outside gene matches: 11. CDR3 in amino acids: CASSEEEEWTGIYEQYF. The DNA of the CDR3 is TGTGCCAGCAGTGAAGAAGAGGAGTGGACAGGGATCTACGAGCAGTACTTC.

The chain couples TRBV5-1 to TRBJ1-5; a possible D gene is TRBD1 (5 bases). Per the germline V gene, CDR1 is SGHRS and CDR2 is YFSETQ. The V end was cut by 4 bases, the J end by 7 bases, with 18 bases between. The CDR3 covers 15 residues. The CDR3 coding sequence is TGCGCCAGCAGCCCCGCAGGGAGCGATGGGCAGCCCCAGCATTTT. Translated: CASSPAGSDGQPQHF. The full variable domain, in which reference TRBV5-1 and TRBJ1-5 provide the parts outside the CDR3, is KAGVTQTPRYLIKTRGQQVTLSCSPISGHRSVSWYQQTPGQGLQFLFEYFSETQRNKGNFPGRFSGRQFSNSRSEMNVSTLELGDSALYLCASSPAGSDGQPQHFGDGTRLSIL.

V and J are TRBV6-5 and TRBJ2-1; 8 bases fit TRBD1. Trimming took 5 bases from V and 9 from J; bases not matched to a gene: 9. Germline CDR1 reads MNHEY; CDR2 reads SVGAGI. CDR3 length: 14 amino acids. The CDR3, as DNA: TGTGCCAGCAGTCCTAGACAGGGGAAGGGTGAGCAGTTCTTC. Translation: CASSPRQGKGEQFF.

CDR3: CASSLGGTGGRDTQYF. CDR3 coding DNA: TGCGCCAGCAGCTTGGGAGGGACAGGGGGCAGAGATACGCAGTATTTT. The V gene is TRBV5-1, the J gene TRBJ2-3; TRBD1 agrees at 12 bases. The CDR3 extends over 16 amino acids. From germline, CDR1 is SGHRS and CDR2 YFSETQ. Losses at the gene ends were 0 bases for V and 5 bases for J; bases not matched to a gene: 4.

The J gene is TRBJ1-4, the V gene TRBV5-6; no firm D call. Germline V gene data show CDR1 as SGHDT and CDR2 as YYEEEE. This CDR3 region has 15 residues. Trimming pared 4 bases from V and 5 bases from J, leaving 15 bases between. CDR3 in DNA: TGTGCCAGCAGCCAAATGCGCAAATCCAATGAAAAACTGTTTTTT. The encoded protein is CASSQMRKSNEKLFF. Complete variable domain (other parts from reference TRBV5-6 and TRBJ1-4): DAGVTQSPTHLIKTRGQQVTLRCSPKSGHDTVSWYQQALGQGPQFIFQYYEEEERQRGNFPDRFSGHQFPNYSSELNVNALLLGDSALYLCASSQMRKSNEKLFFGSGTQLSVL.

V is TRBV19 and J is TRBJ2-3, with a tentative D call TRBD1 (5 bases). The V end lost 2 bases, the J end lost 3 bases, and 6 bases lay between the germline ends. Germline CDR1 LNHDA, CDR2 SQIVND (reference sequence). The CDR3 is made up of 13 amino acids. The CDR3 loop is CASSIRGTDTQYF. The CDR3 DNA follows: TGTGCCAGTAGTATAAGGGGAACAGATACGCAGTATTTT.

V usage is TRBV5-6 and J usage is TRBJ2-7; possible D gene TRBD1, 5 bases. V was clipped by 6 bases and J by 0 bases, with 13 bases between them. The CDR3 is 14 residues long. The germline gives CDR1 SGHDT, CDR2 YYEEEE. CDR3 bases: TGTGCCAGCAAACAAAAACAGGTCTCCTACGAGCAGTACTTC. Protein product: CASKQKQVSYEQYF.

V usage is TRBV11-3 and J usage is TRBJ1-1, with 7 bases fitting TRBD1. The junction had 8 bases not matched to a gene; V was cut back by 8 bases and J by 5 bases. The CDR3 sequence is 13 residues long. From germline, CDR1 is SGHNT and CDR2 YENEEA. The chain's CDR3 is CASSRQGRTEAFF. In nucleotides, the CDR3 is TGTGCCAGCTCAAGACAGGGCCGGACTGAAGCTTTCTTT.

This clone was counted a few times. V usage is TRBV15 and J usage is TRBJ1-3; D not resolved. V was cut by 4 bases and J by 0 bases, with 10 bases left in between. Germline V lookup: CDR1 LNHNV, CDR2 YYDKDF (reference sequence). This CDR3 is built from 15 residues. The CDR3 nucleotides read TGTGCCACCAGCACGCCGGCGAGCTCTGGAAACACCATATATTTT. It translates to CATSTPASSGNTIYF.

The rearrangement joins TRBV6-5 to TRBJ1-3; the D is unclear. The ends were cut back, 8 bases at V and 0 bases at J, with 14 bases in the middle. The germline CDR1 and CDR2 sequences are MNHEY and SVGAGI. The CDR3 has 15 residues. The CDR3 region is CASGATAVSGNTIYF. The CDR3 DNA reads TGTGCCAGCGGCGCTACAGCGGTCTCTGGAAACACCATATATTTT.

V usage is TRBV29-1 and J usage is TRBJ2-3; TRBD2 agrees at 11 bases. This CDR3 is 17 amino acids long. CDR1 and CDR2 from the germline V gene are SQVTM and ANQGSEA. J gave up 5 bases and V 0 bases, and 10 bases lay outside the gene matches. The CDR3 sequence is CSVEDQANSGGEDTQYF. CDR3 coding DNA: TGCAGCGTTGAAGATCAGGCTAATAGCGGGGGGGAAGATACGCAGTATTTT.

This chain links TRBV5-6 with TRBJ1-2, with TRBD1 matching 7 bases. This CDR3 is built from 14 residues. J was trimmed by 0 bases and V by 2 bases; bases with no gene match: 1. CDR1 is SGHDT and CDR2 is YYEEEE in the germline V gene. This chain's CDR3 is CASSFGTANYGYTF. The DNA for the CDR3 is TGTGCCAGCAGCTTTGGGACAGCTAACTATGGCTACACCTTC.

This chain uses TRBV5-5 with TRBJ2-7; 13 nucleotides align to TRBD2. Trimming at V came to 2 bases and at J to 5 bases, leaving 7 bases not matched to a gene. Germline assignment: CDR1 SGHKS and CDR2 YYEKEE (reference sequence). This CDR3 contains 16 residues. The CDR3 region has the DNA TGTGCCAGCAGCTTCAGCCCGGGACTAGCGGGGAACGAGCAGTACTTC. Translating it yields CASSFSPGLAGNEQYF.

V and J are TRBV15 and TRBJ2-5; perhaps TRBD2 as D (5 bases). The germline V gene encodes CDR1 LNHNV and CDR2 YYDKDF (reference sequence). The CDR3 runs 13 residues. Trimming removed 1 base from V and 4 bases from J, with 7 bases in between. For the CDR3, the DNA is TGTGCCACCAGCAGAGTTGGAGGAGAGACCCAGTACTTC. This encodes CATSRVGGETQYF.

The CDR3 is CASRSVRNSPLHF. The CDR3 DNA follows: TGTGCCAGCCGTTCCGTTCGGAATTCACCCCTCCACTTT. The chain combines TRBV2 with TRBJ1-6; D uncertain. The CDR3 extends over 13 amino acids. Germline CDR1 reads SNHLY; CDR2 reads FYNNEI. V dropped 8 bases and J dropped 7 bases, with 12 bases sitting between them.

The rearrangement links TRBV4-1 to TRBJ2-5; D possibly corresponds to TRBD1 (6 bases). V lost 2 bases and J 2 bases, leaving 18 bases between the germline ends. The CDR3 loop spans 17 amino acids. Germline V lookup: CDR1 MGHRA, CDR2 YSYEKL. The CDR3 loop is CASSQPRDIPSQETQYF. The CDR3 region has the DNA TGCGCCAGCAGCCAACCTAGGGACATACCAAGTCAAGAGACCCAGTACTTC.

The genes are TRBV7-3 and TRBJ1-1; TRBD1 might be the D (5 bases). Germline V gene data show CDR1 as SGHTA and CDR2 as FQGTGA. Trimming stripped 5 bases from V and 0 bases from J, with 19 bases between. The CDR3 totals 17 residues. In DNA form, the CDR3 reads TGTGCCAGCAGCCCGACACCCAGGGCGAGAATGAACACTGAAGCTTTCTTT. Protein sequence: CASSPTPRARMNTEAFF.

The J gene is TRBJ1-2, the V gene TRBV9; 7 bases fit TRBD1. The CDR3 is made up of 14 amino acids. Looked up from germline, CDR1 is SGDLS and CDR2 is YYNGEE. V lost 4 bases to trimming and J lost 9 bases; unmatched junction nucleotides: 12. The CDR3 protein is CASSTGTVNTRYTF. The DNA for the CDR3 is TGTGCCAGCAGCACAGGGACAGTTAATACGCGCTACACCTTC. The variable domain in full, completed from reference TRBV9 and TRBJ1-2, reads DSGVTQTPKHLITATGQRVTLRCSPRSGDLSVYWYQQSLDQGLQFLIQYYNGEERAKGNILERFSAQQFPDLHSELNLSSLELGDSALYFCASSTGTVNTRYTFGSGTRLTVV.